Shown below are 3 T cell receptor beta chains from a single sample sequenced in a study of blood T cells in healthy people across ages (dated by TCRdb to the mid-2010s). Library generation was performed with 5' RACE. Instrument on record: Illumina HiSeq 2500. A second PCR of roughly 6 to 11 cycles was run with a J-beta primer mix and a sample-barcoded 5' primer. TCRdb trimmed the raw reads at Q25, called clones with MiXCR and kept productive beta chains. Rows are unified per CDR3 protein, each entry keeping the most common DNA and genes. Present in this sample are some 290,000 distinct CDR3 sequences, around 27% of which were seen just once. Approximately 30% of the sample is held by the ten biggest clonotypes. Sequenced material: blood. Receptors originate from a woman in her seventies in good health.

The rearrangement uses TRBV16 and TRBJ1-1; 9 bases are shared with TRBD1. The CDR3 is 14 amino acids. V shed 1 base and J 8 bases; nucleotides not matched to a gene: 5. Germline V gives CDR1 KGHSY, CDR2 FQNENV. The CDR3: CASSQFPGTGEAFF. CDR3 nucleotide sequence: TGTGCCAGCAGCCAATTCCCCGGGACAGGGGAAGCTTTCTTT.

This clonotype was counted a few times. The rearrangement links TRBV28 to TRBJ2-4; D may be TRBD1 (5 bases). The CDR3 has 14 amino acids. The V end lost 3 bases, the J end lost 6 bases, and 12 bases lay between the germline ends. The germline CDR1 and CDR2 sequences are MDHEN and SYDVKM. In DNA, the CDR3 is TGTGCCAGCAGTTTGCAGGGTATTACAAACATTCAGTACTTC. Translation gives CASSLQGITNIQYF.

The gene calls are TRBV5-1 and TRBJ1-2; TRBD1 matches at 8 bases. Trimming removed 4 bases from V and 8 bases from J; junction bases left unmatched: 10. CDR3 length: 14 residues. From germline, CDR1 is SGHRS and CDR2 YFSETQ. Here the CDR3 DNA reads TGCGCCAGCAGCGGTACAGGGGGAAGTTACGGCTACACCTTC. It yields the protein CASSGTGGSYGYTF.